A single sample gave rise to the 17 T cell receptor beta chains below, sequenced in a study of blood T cell repertoires in COVID-19. The repertoire was sequenced with immunoSEQ multiplex PCR; TCRdb's copy has only in-frame clones and lacks some. The sample carries more than 200,000 clones, roughly 90% recorded once. The sample consisted of PBMCs or T cells enriched from blood (not recorded which). These receptor sequences come from a woman in her thirties with acute COVID-19.

The gene calls are TRBV7-8 and TRBJ2-7, with a weak D call TRBD1 (5 bases). This CDR3 spans 14 amino acids. V shed 6 bases and J shed 4 bases, with 16 bases lying between them. The germline V gene encodes CDR1 SGHVS and CDR2 FQNEAQ. The DNA of the CDR3 is TGTGCCAGCAGACCCCGGTTCCAGGGTTACGAGCAGTACTTC. It yields the protein CASRPRFQGYEQYF.

The chain is built from TRBV6-2 or TRBV6-3 and TRBJ2-7; a possible D gene is TRBD1 (6 bases). CDR3 length: 14 residues. Trimming cost V 0 bases and J 6 bases, with 12 bases left between them. Germline V lookup: CDR1 MNHEY, CDR2 SVGEGT. The CDR3 coding sequence is TGTGCCAGCAGTTACTCTACAGGGACGAGCGAGCAGTACTTC. This sequence encodes CASSYSTGTSEQYF.

This chain connects TRBV15 to TRBJ1-5; 7 positions agree with TRBD1. Germline CDR1 reads LNHNV; CDR2 reads YYDKDF (reference sequence). The CDR3 totals 15 residues. After removal of 2 bases from V and 5 bases from J, the junction contained 6 bases not matched to a gene. CDR3 loop: CATSRYDRVHQPQHF. The CDR3 DNA reads as TGTGCCACCAGCAGATACGACAGGGTCCATCAGCCCCAGCATTTT.

The CDR3: CASSRGGVGGNQPQHF. In nucleotides, the CDR3 is TGTGCCAGCAGCAGAGGAGGGGTGGGCGGCAATCAGCCCCAGCATTTT. V is TRBV7-2 and J is TRBJ1-5; a possible D gene is TRBD1 (5 bases). The CDR3 extends over 16 amino acids. Germline V gives CDR1 SGHTA, CDR2 FQGNSA. V dropped 5 bases and J dropped 2 bases, with 16 bases sitting between them.

V is TRBV24-1 and J is TRBJ1-5; no reliable D call. V dropped 3 bases and J dropped 7 bases, with 9 bases sitting between them. From germline, CDR1 is KGHDR and CDR2 SFDVKD. CDR3 length equals 13 residues. The CDR3, as DNA: TGTGCCACCAGTGATCGGTCCGGGCAGCCCCAGCATTTT. Amino acid sequence: CATSDRSGQPQHF.

This clone was picked up one time. This chain joins TRBV7-9 and TRBJ2-1; 12 nucleotides align to TRBD1. Per germline, CDR1 SEHNR and CDR2 FQNEAQ (reference sequence). Germline trimming cut 2 bases from V and 7 bases from J; bases unmatched to any gene: 3. This CDR3 region has 15 residues. The CDR3 DNA reads TGTGCCAGCAGCTTACCGGGACAGGGGGCGAATGAGCAGTTCTTC. Encoded protein: CASSLPGQGANEQFF.

This chain links TRBV3-1 (or the pseudogene TRBV3-2) with TRBJ1-2; possible D gene TRBD1, 6 bases. This CDR3 contains 13 residues. The V gene lost 4 bases and the J gene lost 6 bases, with 12 bases spanning the gap. Germline-derived CDR1 and CDR2 are LGHDT and YNNKEL (reference sequence). The CDR3 DNA follows: TGTGCCAGCAGCCTTTCAGGGGCGCATGGCTACACCTTC. Translated: CASSLSGAHGYTF.

This chain joins TRBV5-1 and TRBJ1-4; no firm D call. V was pared by 4 bases and J by 7 bases, with 14 bases between. There are 14 residues in the CDR3. Looked up from germline, CDR1 is SGHRS and CDR2 is YFSETQ. The CDR3 coding sequence is TGCGCCAGCAGCCTTTCCCCGCCCGGTGAAAAACTGTTTTTT. This codes for CASSLSPPGEKLFF.

The V gene is TRBV30, the J gene TRBJ1-2, with a possible D match to TRBD1 (6 bases). The V gene lost 1 base and the J gene lost 0 bases, with 12 bases spanning the gap. Germline lookup yields CDR1 GTSNPN and CDR2 SVGIG (reference sequence). The CDR3 consists of 15 residues. DNA for the CDR3: TGTGCCTGGAGTGCGGCAGGGGCAGCTAACTATGGCTACACCTTC. Translating it yields CAWSAAGAANYGYTF.

This clone is a singleton in its sample. V and J are TRBV5-1 and TRBJ1-2; 12 bases map to TRBD1. Germline V lookup: CDR1 SGHRS, CDR2 YFSETQ. J was trimmed by 8 bases and V by 4 bases; bases with no gene match: 12. CDR3 length: 16 residues. The CDR3 nucleotides read TGCGCCAGCAGCCCGGGACAGGGGGCGTCGTTACGGGGCTACACCTTC. Encoded protein: CASSPGQGASLRGYTF.

The chain is built from TRBV6-5 and TRBJ1-1, with 8 bases aligning to TRBD1. Germline V gene sequence: CDR1 MNHEY, CDR2 SVGAGI. J gave up 4 bases and V 6 bases, and 7 bases lay outside the gene matches. There are 14 residues in the CDR3. The CDR3 spells CASSVDRVATEAFF. The CDR3 DNA follows: TGTGCCAGCAGCGTGGACAGGGTGGCCACTGAAGCTTTCTTT.

CDR3 sequence: CAISENMGDTNYGYTF. CDR3 sequence (DNA): TGTGCCATCAGTGAGAACATGGGGGACACAAACTATGGCTACACCTTC. The V call is TRBV10-3, the J call TRBJ1-2; possibly TRBD1 for D (6 bases). This CDR3 spans 16 amino acids. Germline lookup yields CDR1 ENHRY and CDR2 SYGVKD. Trimming took 2 bases from V and 2 from J, leaving 15 bases between them.

The genes are TRBV30 and TRBJ2-5; D unresolved. This CDR3 is built from 11 residues. CDR1 is GTSNPN, CDR2 SVGIG, per germline (reference sequence). V lost 8 bases and J lost 5, with 12 bases in between. In DNA, the CDR3 is TGTGCCCGTTCAGTCGGGGAGACCCAGTACTTC. This translates into CARSVGETQYF.

The chain has TRBV7-3 and TRBJ1-3; 7 bases are shared with TRBD1. Germline-derived CDR1 and CDR2 are SGHTA and FQGTGA. The length of the CDR3 is 14 residues. Here the CDR3 DNA reads TGTGCGACAGGGTTGATTAAGTTCGGAAACACCATATATTTT. Its protein is CATGLIKFGNTIYF.

A single count supports this clone. The J gene is TRBJ1-5, the V gene TRBV4-1, with D possibly matching TRBD1 (6 bases). With 2 bases removed from V and 0 bases from J, the gap between germline ends came to 8 bases. The CDR3 has 15 amino acids. In germline, CDR1 is MGHRA, CDR2 YSYEKL. The CDR3 protein is CASSQLQGSNQPQHF. The CDR3 DNA sequence: TGCGCCAGCAGCCAATTACAGGGTAGCAATCAGCCCCAGCATTTT.

V usage is TRBV6-6 and J usage is TRBJ1-5; unclear D gene. Germline-derived CDR1 and CDR2 are MNHNY and SVGAGI (reference sequence). V was shortened by 0 bases and J by 10 bases, with 13 bases between the two germline ends. The CDR3 consists of 14 residues. DNA of the CDR3: TGTGCCAGCAGTTACTCGGCCACCCCGAACCCCCAGCATTTT. Its protein is CASSYSATPNPQHF.

The chain employs TRBV19 and TRBJ1-2; 7 nucleotides line up with TRBD1. V lost 6 bases, J lost 3 bases, and 4 bases stayed unmatched. The germline CDR1 and CDR2 sequences are LNHDA and SQIVND (reference sequence). The CDR3 sequence is 13 residues long. CDR3 sequence (DNA): TGTGCCAGTAGCATGACAGGGCACTATGGCTACACCTTC. Protein sequence: CASSMTGHYGYTF.